This is a list of T cell receptor beta chains from one sample in a study of blood T cell repertoires in COVID-19. TCRdb's table, derived via immunoSEQ multiplex PCR, lists solely in-frame clones and lacks some. The data show around 95,000 clones, with approximately 87% seen just once and roughly 13% held by the top ten. Sequenced input: peripheral blood. The receptor set was obtained from a human donor in a cohort sampled during active COVID-19. CDR3s include the opening cysteine and the closing phenylalanine or tryptophan.

TRBV30	TRBJ2-6	CAWSAQTGRYSGANVLTF
TRBV6-5	TRBJ1-4	CAHGSDSPEKLFF
TRBV19	TRBJ1-2	CASNPDRMTNYGYTF
TRBV21-1	TRBJ2-2	CASSKARQGELFF
TRBV9	TRBJ2-5	CASSVSSGGGQETQYF
TRBV7-2	TRBJ2-7	CASSLGSGSEQYF
TRBV7-2	TRBJ2-7	CASSLTSGRPGYEQYF
TRBV5-1	TRBJ1-4	CASSLTPGGEKLFF
TRBV7-7	TRBJ2-7	CASSLAVGSSYEQYF
TRBV5-4	TRBJ2-2	CASSLVPSGANTGELFF
TRBV27	TRBJ2-7	CASSFGLSGPYEQYF
TRBV24-1	TRBJ2-2	CATSDTHLSSGELFF
TRBV3-1/TRBV3-2	TRBJ2-7	CASSQLNNLAGASEQYF
TRBV19	TRBJ1-5	CASSTGRDQPQHF
TRBV10-3	TRBJ2-7	CARRFRDRGYEQYF
TRBV7-8	TRBJ1-1	CASSLGGSGAIEAFF
TRBV24-1	TRBJ2-3	CATASGAGDGTDTQYF
TRBV7-2	TRBJ2-2	CASSLELAGAKNTGELFF
TRBV19	TRBJ2-5	CASSSRDTKETQYF
TRBV5-1	TRBJ2-1	CASSPTGTSGGASFF
TRBV4-1	TRBJ1-5	CASSPGQVVGQPQHF
TRBV7-2	TRBJ2-1	CASSLASSGSSYNEQFF
TRBV19	TRBJ1-2	CASSIAVNYGYTF
TRBV15	TRBJ1-6	CATSREKLAGNSPLHF
TRBV5-1	TRBJ2-2	CASSRTSGGSTGELFF
TRBV20-1	TRBJ1-1	CSATDTTEAFF
TRBV2	TRBJ1-1	CASSEGGQGNTEAFF
TRBV5-6	TRBJ1-6	CASSPQFSGDNSPLHF
TRBV5-1	TRBJ2-3	CASSLGRADTQYF
TRBV28	TRBJ1-2	CASSFSADSLRGGYTF
TRBV2	TRBJ2-3	CASSELGPGDTQYF
TRBV6-5	TRBJ1-5	CATRDRGNQPQHF
TRBV29-1	TRBJ1-2	CSVEGRAGLMDGYTF
TRBV21-1	TRBJ1-2	CASSKGGQGGDYGYTF
TRBV7-2	TRBJ1-3	CASSFAGAQGNTIYF
TRBV29-1	TRBJ2-7	CSVASSNEQYF
TRBV6-5	TRBJ2-5	CASSYVGGGETQYF
TRBV27	TRBJ1-1	CASSFYSTGLLAFF
TRBV5-4	TRBJ1-3	CASSLGGSGNTIYF
TRBV5-4	TRBJ2-7	CASSLEGKSSYEQYF
TRBV4-3	TRBJ2-1	CASSLWIAEGLYNEQFF
TRBV10-3	TRBJ1-1	CAIGQGTNTEAFF
TRBV4-3	TRBJ1-2	CASSQDLMGTGGYYGYTF
TRBV3-1/TRBV3-2	TRBJ2-5	CASSQGHRGETQYF
TRBV4-3	TRBJ2-2	CASSNSKTGTGNTGELFF